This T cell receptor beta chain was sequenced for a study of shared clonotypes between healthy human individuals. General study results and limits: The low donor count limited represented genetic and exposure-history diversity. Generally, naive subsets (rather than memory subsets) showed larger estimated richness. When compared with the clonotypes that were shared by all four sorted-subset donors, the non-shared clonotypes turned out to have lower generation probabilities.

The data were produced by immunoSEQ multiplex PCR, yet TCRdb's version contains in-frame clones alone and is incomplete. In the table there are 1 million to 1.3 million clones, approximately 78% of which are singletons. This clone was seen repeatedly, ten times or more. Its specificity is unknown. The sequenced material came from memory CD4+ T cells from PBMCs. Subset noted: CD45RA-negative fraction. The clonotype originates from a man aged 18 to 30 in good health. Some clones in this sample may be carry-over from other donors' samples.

This CDR3 reads CASRTGTTNTGELFF. As DNA, the CDR3 is TGCGCCAGCAGGACCGGGACTACTAACACCGGGGAGCTGTTTTTT. The chain couples TRBV5-1 to TRBJ2-2; 7 positions match TRBD2. Trimming removed 5 bases from V and 2 bases from J; junction bases left unmatched: 6. The CDR3 runs 15 residues. CDR1 and CDR2 from the germline V gene are SGHRS and YFSETQ.